This TCR beta chain was captured in a study of radiation and T cells in renal cell carcinoma. The time point was: blood 4 weeks post-SBRT, at nephrectomy. Treatment meaning: 15 Gy SBRT to primary tumor, nephrectomy 4 weeks later. This renal cell carcinoma was of the clear cell type. Assay used: immunoSEQ multiplex PCR; TCRdb lists only in-frame clones, some missing. The repertoire holds about 62,000 clones, with roughly 80% as singletons. The V end lost 4 bases, the J end lost 8 bases, and 12 bases lay between the germline ends. Germline assignment: CDR1 SEHNR and CDR2 FQNEAQ (reference sequence). The CDR3 runs 14 residues.

The source of this sequence is a man in his 60s with renal cell carcinoma. This chain uses TRBV7-9 with TRBJ1-6, with D possibly matching TRBD1 (5 bases). The source material was blood, sampled from a patient whose treatment included radiotherapy and nephrectomy. The CDR3 DNA follows: TGTGCCAGCAGCTCCGGGACGGTATATTCACCCCTCCACTTT. This sequence encodes CASSSGTVYSPLHF. Drawing the rest from reference TRBV7-9 and TRBJ1-6, the complete variable domain is DTGVSQNPRHKITKRGQNVTFRCDPISEHNRLYWYRQTLGQGPEFLTYFQNEAQLEKSRLLSDRFSAERPKGSFSTLEIQRTEQGDSAMYLCASSSGTVYSPLHFGNGTRLTVT.